These T cell receptor beta chains were read from a single sample in a study of untreated major depressive disorder. The data were produced by immunoSEQ multiplex PCR, yet TCRdb's version contains in-frame clones alone and is incomplete. The table lists approximately 13,000 clones, nearly 95% of them singletons. The sequenced sample consisted of CD4+ T cells from PBMCs. The receptors come from a man between 25 and 39 years old with major depressive disorder. Each CDR3 is given with its conserved first and last residue. A D gene is named only where the DNA matches it firmly. Clone size is not always given. Where it is, it says once, few, many or a class for expanded clones.

D,size,J,V,DNA,CDR3
-,-,TRBJ2-5,TRBV18,TGTGCCAGCTCACCCCAAGAGACCCAGTACTTC,CASSPQETQYF
TRBD1,once,TRBJ2-5,TRBV5-1,TGCGCCAGCAGCATCCAGACAGGGGGAGAGACCCAGTACTTC,CASSIQTGGETQYF
-,-,TRBJ2-2,TRBV5-4,TGTGCCAGCAGCCTGGATGTGGGAATGAACACCGGGGAGCTGTTTTTT,CASSLDVGMNTGELFF
-,-,TRBJ1-6,TRBV7-6,TGTGCCAGCAGCTTGTGCGGACACAATCCCGGCCCGTATAATTCACCCCTCCACTTT,CASSLCGHNPGPYNSPLHF
-,-,TRBJ2-5,TRBV27,TGTGCCAGCAGTTTCGGACACGCGGCGACCCAGTACTTC,CASSFGHAATQYF
-,-,TRBJ2-2,TRBV10-2,TGCGCCAGCACCCCCCGGGGCCGGAACACCGGGGAGCTGTTTTTT,CASTPRGRNTGELFF
-,-,TRBJ1-2,TRBV5-4,TGTGCCAGCAGCTTGAGGGCAGCCCGGGATGGCTACACCTTC,CASSLRAARDGYTF
TRBD2,-,TRBJ2-3,TRBV6-5,TGTGCCAGCAACGGCGGGGGGGCCCGGTATACGCAGTATTTT,CASNGGGARYTQYF
-,-,TRBJ1-5,TRBV5-6,TGTGCCAGCAGCTTGGGTGATCAGCCCCAGCATTTT,CASSLGDQPQHF
-,-,TRBJ1-3,TRBV18,TGTGCCAGCTCACGGGACTTCGGGGACACCATATATTTT,CASSRDFGDTIYF
-,-,TRBJ1-4,TRBV5-1,TGCGCCAGCAGCCTGGCAGGGACCCCCGATGAAAAACTGTTTTTT,CASSLAGTPDEKLFF
-,-,TRBJ1-1,TRBV6-6,TGTGCCAGCAGTTACTCGCATGAAGCTTTCTTT,CASSYSHEAFF
-,-,TRBJ1-6,TRBV10-3,TGTGCCATCAGTGTGTCCTATAATTCACCCCTCCACTTT,CAISVSYNSPLHF
-,-,TRBJ2-2,TRBV7-2,TGTGCCAGCAGCTCACGGACTACCCAACTCACCGGGGAGCTGTTTTTT,CASSSRTTQLTGELFF
-,-,TRBJ1-2,TRBV11-2,TGTGCCAGCAGCGCTGGGACGGCTTCCTATGGCTACACCTTC,CASSAGTASYGYTF
-,-,TRBJ1-3,TRBV7-8,TGTGCCAGCAGCTTAGGAATAGGGCTAGCTGGAAACACCATATATTTT,CASSLGIGLAGNTIYF
TRBD1,-,TRBJ2-1,TRBV5-1,TGCGCCAGCAGCTTGGCCACAGGGGTGGGTGAGCAGTTCTTC,CASSLATGVGEQFF
TRBD2,-,TRBJ2-1,TRBV5-1,TGCGCCAGCAGCTGGACTAGCGGGGACACCAATGAGCAGTTCTTC,CASSWTSGDTNEQFF
-,-,TRBJ1-1,TRBV27,TGTGCCAGCAGTTGGAGTTATTTGGACACTGAAGCTTTCTTT,CASSWSYLDTEAFF
-,-,TRBJ2-2,TRBV20-1,TGCAGTGCTACCTTCGGAGGGGAGCTGTTTTTT,CSATFGGELFF
TRBD1,-,TRBJ2-1,TRBV6-1,TGTGCCAGCGGGGACAGGGGAAGCTCCTACAATGAGCAGTTCTTC,CASGDRGSSYNEQFF
-,-,TRBJ1-1,TRBV28,TGTGCCAGCAGTTTACAGAACACTGAAGCTTTCTTT,CASSLQNTEAFF
-,once,TRBJ1-4,TRBV7-8,TGTGCCAGCAGCTCACGACTAGATGAAAAACTGTTTTTT,CASSSRLDEKLFF
-,-,TRBJ1-2,TRBV28,TGTGCCAGCAGTGTCAACCTCCGGGGTTTGAATGGCTACACCTTC,CASSVNLRGLNGYTF
-,-,TRBJ2-7,TRBV5-1,TGCGCCAGCAGCTCCGGGGGAGGGGGGTACGAGCAGTACTTC,CASSSGGGGYEQYF
-,-,TRBJ2-4,TRBV5-1,TGCGCCAGCAGACCAGAATCAGCCAAAAACATTCAGTACTTC,CASRPESAKNIQYF
-,-,TRBJ1-3,TRBV5-1,TGCGCCAGCAGCCCGGGACACTTGAGCTCTGGAAACACCATATATTTT,CASSPGHLSSGNTIYF
-,-,TRBJ2-7,TRBV5-1,TGCGCCAGCAGCTCCCACTCTGGCTACGAGCAGTACTTC,CASSSHSGYEQYF
TRBD2,-,TRBJ2-7,TRBV6-5,TGTGCCAGCAGCCAAACGGGGGGCTCCTACGAGCAGTACTTC,CASSQTGGSYEQYF
-,-,TRBJ1-2,TRBV28,TGTGCCAGCAGGTCCGGGGTAAACTATGGCTACACCTTC,CASRSGVNYGYTF
TRBD1,-,TRBJ1-6,TRBV2,TGTGCCAGCAGAATGGGTCCGACAGGGATTAATTCACCCCTCCACTTT,CASRMGPTGINSPLHF
-,-,TRBJ1-1,TRBV11-2,TGTGCCAGCAGCTTAGCAGGACTGAACACTGAAGCTTTCTTT,CASSLAGLNTEAFF
-,-,TRBJ1-2,TRBV28,TGTGCCAGCAGCATCATCCGGGACGAGAACTATGGCTACACCTTC,CASSIIRDENYGYTF
-,-,TRBJ2-3,TRBV2,TGTGCCAGCAGTGAAAATCCGGGGACAGATACGCAGTATTTT,CASSENPGTDTQYF
-,-,TRBJ1-6,TRBV19,TGTGCCAGTACCAGCGGACCTTTCAATTCACCCCTCCACTTT,CASTSGPFNSPLHF
TRBD1,once,TRBJ1-2,TRBV2,TGTGCCAGCATTCCAATGACAGGGTACGTCGGCTACACCTTC,CASIPMTGYVGYTF
-,-,TRBJ1-1,TRBV28,TGTGCCAGCAGTTCACCGGGTAGGGGCGACCCTGAAGCTTTCTTT,CASSSPGRGDPEAFF
-,-,TRBJ1-6,TRBV6-6,TGTGCCAGCAGTTACCCCTATAATTCACCCCTCCACTTT,CASSYPYNSPLHF
-,-,TRBJ2-5,TRBV2,TGTGCCGGGGGACGCCTCCAAGAGACCCAGTACTTC,CAGGRLQETQYF
TRBD1,-,TRBJ2-5,TRBV5-1,TGCGCCAGCAGCTTGGCCTCAGGGGGCGGGGAGACCCAGTACTTC,CASSLASGGGETQYF
-,-,TRBJ2-7,TRBV7-9,TGTGCCAGCAGCTTAGTATACGAGCAGTACTTC,CASSLVYEQYF
TRBD2,-,TRBJ2-1,TRBV9,TGTGCCAGCAGCGTAGCGGCTAGCGGGGGGTCCCTGAGCTCCTACAATGAGCAGTTCTTC,CASSVAASGGSLSSYNEQFF